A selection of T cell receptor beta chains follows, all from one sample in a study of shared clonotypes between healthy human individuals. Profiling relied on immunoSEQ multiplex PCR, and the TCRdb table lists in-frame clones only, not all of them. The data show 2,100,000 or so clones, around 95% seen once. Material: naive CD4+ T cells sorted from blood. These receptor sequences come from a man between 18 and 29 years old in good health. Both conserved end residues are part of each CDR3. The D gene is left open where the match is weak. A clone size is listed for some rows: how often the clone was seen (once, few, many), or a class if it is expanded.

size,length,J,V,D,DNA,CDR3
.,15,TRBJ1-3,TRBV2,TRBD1,TGTGCCAGCAGAGCCGACAGGGTTGGTGGAAACACCATATATTTT,CASRADRVGGNTIYF
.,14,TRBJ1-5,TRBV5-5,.,TGTGCCAGCAGCCTCAGTTTGAGGGATCAGCCCCAGCATTTT,CASSLSLRDQPQHF
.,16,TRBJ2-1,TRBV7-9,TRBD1,TGTGCCAGCAGCTCGGACGACAGGGTCGGATTGAGTGAGCAGTTCTTC,CASSSDDRVGLSEQFF
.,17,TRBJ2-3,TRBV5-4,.,TGTGCCAGCAGCTTGGGGGGGGAGCGGGTGAGCACAGATACGCAGTATTTT,CASSLGGERVSTDTQYF
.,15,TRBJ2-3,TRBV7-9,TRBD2,TGTGCCAGCAGCTTGACTAGCGGGGCCACAGATACGCAGTATTTT,CASSLTSGATDTQYF
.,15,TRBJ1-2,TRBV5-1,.,TGCGCCAGCAGCTTGGAAGGGTCCGCTAACTATGGCTACACCTTC,CASSLEGSANYGYTF
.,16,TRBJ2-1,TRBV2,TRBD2,TGTGCCAGCAGCGACACGGGACTAGCCGGTCTCAATGAGCAGTTCTTC,CASSDTGLAGLNEQFF
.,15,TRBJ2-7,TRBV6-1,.,TGTGCCAGCAGGACGGGACAAGGGGGGACCTACGAGCAGTACTTC,CASRTGQGGTYEQYF
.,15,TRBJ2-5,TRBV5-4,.,TGTGCCAGCAGCTTGGGTTCGACGAGGCGGGAGACCCAGTACTTC,CASSLGSTRRETQYF
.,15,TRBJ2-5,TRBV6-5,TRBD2,TGTGCCAGCAGTTCGGGGGGGACGGCCCAAGAGACCCAGTACTTC,CASSSGGTAQETQYF
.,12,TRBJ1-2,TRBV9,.,TGTGCCAGCAGCCTTTCCTTCTATGGCTACACCTTC,CASSLSFYGYTF
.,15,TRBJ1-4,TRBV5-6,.,TGTGCCAGCACGTTAAGGGGGACGGGGAATGAAAAACTGTTTTTT,CASTLRGTGNEKLFF
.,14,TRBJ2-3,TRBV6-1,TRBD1,TGTGCCAGCAGGAGGGACAGGGGACTGGATACGCAGTATTTT,CASRRDRGLDTQYF
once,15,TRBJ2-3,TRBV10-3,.,TGTGCCATCAGTGAAGTAGGCGGGAGCACAGATACGCAGTATTTT,CAISEVGGSTDTQYF
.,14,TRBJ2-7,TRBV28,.,TGTGCCAGCAAAGTGGGGGACTCCCCCGGCGAGCAGTACTTC,CASKVGDSPGEQYF
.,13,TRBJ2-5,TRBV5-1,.,TGCGCCAGCAGTACGGGGTTCCAAGAGACCCAGTACTTC,CASSTGFQETQYF
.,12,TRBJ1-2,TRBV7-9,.,TGTGCCTGGGGTCGGGACGGATATGGCTACACCTTC,CAWGRDGYGYTF
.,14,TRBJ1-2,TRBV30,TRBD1,TGTGCACAAACAGGGGCGGCTTTTAACTATGGCTACACCTTC,CAQTGAAFNYGYTF
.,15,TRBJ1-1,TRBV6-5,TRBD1,TGTGCCAGCAGGCGTACAGGGGCCGTGAACACTGAAGCTTTCTTT,CASRRTGAVNTEAFF
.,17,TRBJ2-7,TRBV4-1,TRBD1,TGCGCCAGCAGCCAGATTCTCCACGACAGGGAAGGCGACGAGCAGTACTTC,CASSQILHDREGDEQYF
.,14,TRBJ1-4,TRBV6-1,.,TGTGCCAGCAGCGCAGGGGCGGCGGGTGAAAAACTGTTTTTT,CASSAGAAGEKLFF
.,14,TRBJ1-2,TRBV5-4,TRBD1,TGTGCCAGCAGCGAGGGACAGGACCGCTATGGCTACACCTTC,CASSEGQDRYGYTF
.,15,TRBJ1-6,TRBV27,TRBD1,TGTGCCAGCAGTTTACGACAGGGGGCTAATTCACCCCTCCACTTT,CASSLRQGANSPLHF
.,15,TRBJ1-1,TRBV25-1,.,TGTGCCAGCAGTGAATATGGCCCCAGGAACACTGAAGCTTTCTTT,CASSEYGPRNTEAFF
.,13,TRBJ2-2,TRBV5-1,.,TGCGCCAGCAGCTTCGTCCACACCGGGGAGCTGTTTTTT,CASSFVHTGELFF
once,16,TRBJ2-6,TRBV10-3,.,TGTGCCATCGGGGACTCCTCCGGGGCTGGGGCCAACGTCCTGACTTTC,CAIGDSSGAGANVLTF
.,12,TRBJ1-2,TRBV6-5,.,TGTGCCAGCAGTTCACAGAGTTATGGCTACACCTTC,CASSSQSYGYTF
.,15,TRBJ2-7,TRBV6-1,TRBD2,TGTGCCAGCAGTGCGGGGACTAGCGGGTTATACGAGCAGTACTTC,CASSAGTSGLYEQYF
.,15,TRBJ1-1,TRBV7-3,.,TGTGCCAGCAGCTTAACAGGGGGGAAGAACACTGAAGCTTTCTTT,CASSLTGGKNTEAFF
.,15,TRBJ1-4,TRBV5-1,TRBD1,TGCGCCAGCAGTCAAACAGGGGCAACTAATGAAAAACTGTTTTTT,CASSQTGATNEKLFF
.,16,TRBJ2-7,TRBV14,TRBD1,TGTGCCAGCAGCCGGGCCGGGACAGGGGGGTCCTACGAGCAGTACTTC,CASSRAGTGGSYEQYF
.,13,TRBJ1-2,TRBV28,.,TGTGCCAGCAGTTTACCGGACGGCCGAGGCTACACCTTC,CASSLPDGRGYTF
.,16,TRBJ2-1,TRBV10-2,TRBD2,TGCGCCAGCAGTGATCTAGCGGGAGGCTTCGCAGATGAGCAGTTCTTC,CASSDLAGGFADEQFF
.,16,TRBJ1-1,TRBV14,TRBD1,TGTGCCAGCAGCAAGGGGGCGTTTGGCCGGAACACTGAAGCTTTCTTT,CASSKGAFGRNTEAFF
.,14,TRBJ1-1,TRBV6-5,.,TGTGCCAGCAGTTACGGCAGGCTGAACACTGAAGCTTTCTTT,CASSYGRLNTEAFF
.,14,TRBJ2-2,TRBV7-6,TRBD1,TGTGCCAGCAGCTCGATAACAGGGGGCGGGGAGCTGTTTTTT,CASSSITGGGELFF
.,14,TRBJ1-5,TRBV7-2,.,TGTGCCAGCAGCTTAGCCCCTAGCAATCAGCCCCAGCATTTT,CASSLAPSNQPQHF
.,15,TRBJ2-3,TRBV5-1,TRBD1,TGCGCCAGCAGGGACAGGGCCCTCAACACAGATACGCAGTATTTT,CASRDRALNTDTQYF
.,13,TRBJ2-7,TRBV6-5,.,TGTGCCAGCAGTTACACGGACAGCTACGAGCAGTACTTC,CASSYTDSYEQYF
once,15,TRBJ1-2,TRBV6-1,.,TGTGCCAGCAGTGAAGTAAGGTCAGAGCCCTATGGCTACACCTTC,CASSEVRSEPYGYTF
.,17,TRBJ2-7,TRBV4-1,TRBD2,TGCGCCAGCAGCCCGGGGACTAGCGGGCTACTCGTCGGCGAGCAGTACTTC,CASSPGTSGLLVGEQYF
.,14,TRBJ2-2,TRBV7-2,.,TGTGCCAGCAGCCGAAAGATTAACACCGGGGAGCTGTTTTTT,CASSRKINTGELFF
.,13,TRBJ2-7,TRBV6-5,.,TGTGCCAGCAGTCTACAGGCTGCATACGAGCAGTACTTC,CASSLQAAYEQYF
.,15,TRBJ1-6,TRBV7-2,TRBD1,TGTGCCAGCAGCTTGGTTGACAGGGGCCCTTCACCCCTCCACTTT,CASSLVDRGPSPLHF
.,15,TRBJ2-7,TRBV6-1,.,TGTGCCAGCACTACCGGGACTCCTCAGGGGTACGAGCAGTACTTC,CASTTGTPQGYEQYF
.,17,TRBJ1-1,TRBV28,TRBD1,TGTGCCAGCAGTTTTGTTTTGTTTGGGACAGGGAACACTGAAGCTTTCTTT,CASSFVLFGTGNTEAFF
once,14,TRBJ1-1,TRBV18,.,TGTGCCAGCTCCTCGACCGGTGGGGGCACTGAAGCTTTCTTT,CASSSTGGGTEAFF
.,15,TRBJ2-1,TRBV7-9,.,TGTGCCAGCAGCTTAGAGGTTAGGGCCTACAATGAGCAGTTCTTC,CASSLEVRAYNEQFF